This T cell receptor beta chain was documented in a study of T cell responses to AZD1222 COVID-19 vaccine. Measured with immunoSEQ multiplex PCR; TCRdb has only the in-frame clones, and not every one. Among 90,000 to 100,000 clones listed, roughly 90% were seen once. Per germline, CDR1 SGHNT and CDR2 YYREEE (reference sequence). The CDR3 spans 14 residues. The V and J ends lost 3 bases and 1 base, in that order; junction bases with no gene match: 1. The V gene is TRBV5-4, the J gene TRBJ2-7; 10 bases fit TRBD2. The sequencing here drew on peripheral blood, taken on day 0 of AZD1222 vaccination. The clonotype comes from an adult in good health. The CDR3 bases are TGTGCCAGCAGCTGGGGACTAGCGTCCTACGAGCAGTACTTC. Translating it yields CASSWGLASYEQYF.